This is a list of T cell receptor beta chains from one sample in a study of blood T cell repertoires in COVID-19. The data were produced by immunoSEQ multiplex PCR, yet TCRdb's version contains in-frame clones alone and is incomplete. The table records around 67,000 clones, around 82% of them present only once. The sample consisted of peripheral blood. The receptors come from a man aged 45-65 years with active COVID-19. Both conserved end residues are part of each CDR3. D genes are given only for firm matches. Clone size is stated in some rows and not others, as once, few, many or a class when expanded.

TGTGCCAGCAGCGGGACAGGCGGGGAGCAGTACTTC | CASSGTGGEQYF | TRBJ2-7 | TRBD1 | TRBV9 | few
TGTGCCAGCAGCCTCACCGGGCAGGGGGCGTTGGAGACCCAGTACTTC | CASSLTGQGALETQYF | TRBJ2-5 | TRBD1 | TRBV3-1/TRBV3-2 | once
TGTGCCGGGGAACGGGGGGGGTTTTCCTACGAGCAGTACTTC | CAGERGGFSYEQYF | TRBJ2-7 | TRBD2 | TRBV30 | medium-sized
TGTGCCAGCACCATGGATAGCAATCAGTCCCAGCATTTT | CASTMDSNQSQHF | TRBJ1-5 | NA | TRBV28 | once
TGCGCCAGCAGCTTGGAGGGACAGGGGTTTGACGAGCAGTACTTC | CASSLEGQGFDEQYF | TRBJ2-7 | TRBD1 | TRBV5-1 | NA
TGCGCCAGCAGCCATAAGACAGGGGGGGATACGCAGTATTTT | CASSHKTGGDTQYF | TRBJ2-3 | TRBD1 | TRBV5-1 | few
TGTGCCAGCAGTGAAGCGCTGGGGAGGGGGAATCAGCCCCAGCATTTT | CASSEALGRGNQPQHF | TRBJ1-5 | NA | TRBV6-1 | NA
TGTGCCAGCAGCCGCAGCGGGAGCGGCCAAGAGACCCAGTACTTC | CASSRSGSGQETQYF | TRBJ2-5 | TRBD2 | TRBV7-2 | NA
TGCAGTGCTAGTGGGGGACAGGGAGGAAGGGAGACCCAGTACTTC | CSASGGQGGRETQYF | TRBJ2-5 | TRBD1 | TRBV20-1 | NA
TGTGCCAGCAGTTACTCTTCGGGGGTCGGCTACACCTTC | CASSYSSGVGYTF | TRBJ1-2 | NA | TRBV6-2/TRBV6-3 | NA
TGTGCCAGCAGTCTCGGGACTAGCACGGAGACCCAGTACTTC | CASSLGTSTETQYF | TRBJ2-5 | TRBD2 | TRBV6-2/TRBV6-3 | NA
TGTGCCAGCGTTGAGTCTAACGCGAGAAACACCATATATTTT | CASVESNARNTIYF | TRBJ1-3 | NA | TRBV28 | few
TGTGCCAGCAGTGACCGACTAGCGGAGGGGGCCAAAAACATTCAGTACTTC | CASSDRLAEGAKNIQYF | TRBJ2-4 | TRBD2 | TRBV6-1 | NA
TGTGCCAGCAGAGCAACACGGGACAGGAGCCCCTACGAGCAGTACTTC | CASRATRDRSPYEQYF | TRBJ2-7 | TRBD1 | TRBV7-8 | NA
TGTGCCAGCAGCTTAAGGGGAGGGAGCAATACGCAGTATTTT | CASSLRGGSNTQYF | TRBJ2-3 | TRBD2 | TRBV11-2 | NA
TGTGCCAGCAGCTTCCGGGACTATCGTGAGACCCAGTACTTC | CASSFRDYRETQYF | TRBJ2-5 | TRBD2 | TRBV7-8 | NA
TGTGCCAGCAGCTTACTAGCGGAAAACATTCAGTACTTC | CASSLLAENIQYF | TRBJ2-4 | TRBD2 | TRBV28 | NA
TGTGCCAGCAGCCCGAACGCGGACAGGGGAGACTACGAGCAGTACTTC | CASSPNADRGDYEQYF | TRBJ2-7 | TRBD1 | TRBV3-1/TRBV3-2 | NA
TGTGCCAGCAGCGTAGCGGGAGGACCCTACAATGAGCAGTTCTTC | CASSVAGGPYNEQFF | TRBJ2-1 | TRBD2 | TRBV9 | NA
TGCAGCGAGGGGACACGCATCCCAATAAATCCCAAAACCAACGAGCAGTACTTC | CSEGTRIPINPKTNEQYF | TRBJ2-7 | NA | TRBV29-1 | once
TGCGCCAGCAGCTTGGCGGGACAGGGATACGAGCAGTACTTC | CASSLAGQGYEQYF | TRBJ2-7 | TRBD1 | TRBV5-1 | NA
TGTGCCAGCAGTCCAACAGGGGGCAGGAACACTGAAGCTTTCTTT | CASSPTGGRNTEAFF | TRBJ1-1 | TRBD1 | TRBV7-2 | once
TGTGCCAGCAGCTTGACAGGGTCGTTTAACTATGGCTACACCTTC | CASSLTGSFNYGYTF | TRBJ1-2 | NA | TRBV5-5 | NA
TGTGCCAGCAGCGTCCAAACCGGCGGGGAGCTGTTTTTT | CASSVQTGGELFF | TRBJ2-2 | NA | TRBV9 | NA
TGTGCCAGCAGTATCCCCGCCAGGGGCCGGAACACTGAAGCTTTCTTT | CASSIPARGRNTEAFF | TRBJ1-1 | NA | TRBV14 | NA
TGTGCCAGCAGTTTTTTGCCTACGACTAACTATGGCTACACCTTC | CASSFLPTTNYGYTF | TRBJ1-2 | NA | TRBV28 | NA
TGTGCCAGCAGCTTGCGGGGGGCTACTGAAGCTTTCTTT | CASSLRGATEAFF | TRBJ1-1 | NA | TRBV5-8 | NA
TGTGCCAGCAGCTCAACAGGGACTAGCGGGAGTCCCCACCAAGAGACCCAGTACTTC | CASSSTGTSGSPHQETQYF | TRBJ2-5 | TRBD2 | TRBV5-6 | few
TGTGCCAGCAGTGCTGACAGGGCTCTCTATGGCTACACCTTC | CASSADRALYGYTF | TRBJ1-2 | TRBD1 | TRBV2 | NA
TGTGCCAGCAGCTTAGAGGGACTCGGGTACAATGAGCAGTTCTTC | CASSLEGLGYNEQFF | TRBJ2-1 | NA | TRBV11-2 | NA
TGTGCCAGCACCCCAGGGCCCGAGGTGACTGAAGCTTTCTTT | CASTPGPEVTEAFF | TRBJ1-1 | NA | TRBV3-1/TRBV3-2 | NA
TGTGCCAGCAGCACCATACTAGCGGGAAAGGGGTACGAGCAGTACTTC | CASSTILAGKGYEQYF | TRBJ2-7 | NA | TRBV21-1 | NA
TGTGCCAGCAGTTTAGGTTCGGGATGGGCCCAGTACTTC | CASSLGSGWAQYF | TRBJ2-5 | NA | TRBV27 | NA
TGTGCCAGCAGCCCCCGGGACAGGGAGGCTGAAGCTTTCTTT | CASSPRDREAEAFF | TRBJ1-1 | TRBD1 | TRBV5-4 | NA
TGTGCCACCAGTGATTTGGGGACTAGCGGGAACACAGATACGCAGTATTTT | CATSDLGTSGNTDTQYF | TRBJ2-3 | TRBD2 | TRBV24-1 | NA
TGTGCCAGCAGCCAAGATCGAGTGGGGGGGGAGACCCAGTACTTC | CASSQDRVGGETQYF | TRBJ2-5 | TRBD2 | TRBV3-1/TRBV3-2 | NA
TGTGCCAGCAGCCCCCCTAGGGGGCGCGAGGAAAAACTGTTTTTT | CASSPPRGREEKLFF | TRBJ1-4 | TRBD1 | TRBV3-1/TRBV3-2 | NA
TGTGCCAGCAGCCAAAGCGGGCCCGGGGGCGAGCAGTACTTC | CASSQSGPGGEQYF | TRBJ2-7 | NA | TRBV5-4 | NA
TGTGCCAGTAGCGATAGACAGGGGGCTCATCAGCCCCAGCATTTT | CASSDRQGAHQPQHF | TRBJ1-5 | TRBD1 | TRBV19 | few
TGTGCCAGCAGAGCCCAGGGGGCCCTCACAGATACGCAGTATTTT | CASRAQGALTDTQYF | TRBJ2-3 | TRBD1 | TRBV6-5 | NA
TGCGCAACTCAGGGGGGAATGGACACTGAAGCTTTCTTT | CATQGGMDTEAFF | TRBJ1-1 | TRBD1 | TRBV29-1 | NA
TGTGCCAGCTCACCACAAGCGGGGATAGATACGCAGTATTTT | CASSPQAGIDTQYF | TRBJ2-3 | TRBD2 | TRBV18 | NA
TGTGCCAGCAGCCGCAACCTCGACAGGACCTATGGCTACACCTTC | CASSRNLDRTYGYTF | TRBJ1-2 | NA | TRBV7-2 | NA
TGTGCCAGCAGTTTAAGGGCAGGGGCGCCGTACGAGCAGTACTTC | CASSLRAGAPYEQYF | TRBJ2-7 | NA | TRBV28 | NA
TGTGCCAGCTGGGGTGATCGGAGGCACTACGAGCAGTACTTC | CASWGDRRHYEQYF | TRBJ2-7 | NA | TRBV28 | NA
TGCAGCGTTGAAGAAAGGCGACAGGGGATAGACACCATATATTTT | CSVEERRQGIDTIYF | TRBJ1-3 | TRBD1 | TRBV29-1 | NA
TGTGCCTGGAGTGTACAGAGGGGGGAAGCTTTCTTT | CAWSVQRGEAFF | TRBJ1-1 | NA | TRBV30 | NA
TGTGCCAGCAGCCTGGACAGGGCGAGCAATGAGCAGTTCTTC | CASSLDRASNEQFF | TRBJ2-1 | TRBD1 | TRBV11-1 | few
TGTGCCAGCAGCTTAGGGGGACATAAAACCTACGAGCAGTACTTC | CASSLGGHKTYEQYF | TRBJ2-7 | NA | TRBV7-2 | NA
TGTGCCAGCGACCTAGCGGGAAATAATGAGCAGTTCTTC | CASDLAGNNEQFF | TRBJ2-1 | TRBD2 | TRBV6-5 | NA
TGTGCCAGCGGGCTAGCGGGGGGGTGGGGCACAGATACGCAGTATTTT | CASGLAGGWGTDTQYF | TRBJ2-3 | TRBD2 | TRBV3-1/TRBV3-2 | NA
TGTGCCAGCAGCTTAGCTACAGGGGGCGCCTCACAGACCCAGTACTTC | CASSLATGGASQTQYF | TRBJ2-5 | TRBD1 | TRBV11-2 | NA
TGTGCCACCAGTGACCCAGGACAGCAAGAGACCCAGTACTTC | CATSDPGQQETQYF | TRBJ2-5 | NA | TRBV24-1 | NA
TGTGCCAGCAGGAGGACTTCGACCGTTGCGCAGTATTTT | CASRRTSTVAQYF | TRBJ2-3 | NA | TRBV6-5 | NA
TGTGCCAGCGCCCCGACAGGGGAGGGAGCAGATACGCAGTATTTT | CASAPTGEGADTQYF | TRBJ2-3 | NA | TRBV7-3 | NA